These 32 T cell receptor beta chains were sequenced from one sample in a study of cytomegalovirus exposure and HLA in healthy donors. The method was immunoSEQ multiplex PCR; TCRdb's version includes in-frame clones alone and lacks a portion of them. The sample contains 100,000 to 150,000 clones, roughly 90% of which appear only once. Sequencing was carried out using PBMCs. These receptors all stem from a man aged 30 to 39 in good health and CMV-seronegative.

A single count supports this clone. This rearrangement joins TRBV30 to TRBJ2-3; tentatively, D is TRBD2 (6 bases). This CDR3 has 13 amino acids. V lost 1 base to trimming and J lost 2 bases, with 7 bases between them. Germline lookup yields CDR1 GTSNPN and CDR2 SVGIG (reference sequence). CDR3 in amino acids: CAWSAGDTDTQYF. The CDR3 DNA is TGTGCCTGGAGTGCGGGGGACACAGATACGCAGTATTTT.

The chain has TRBV19 and TRBJ2-7, with a weak D call TRBD2 (6 bases). V was clipped by 5 bases and J by 4 bases, with 12 bases between them. The CDR3 contains 13 residues. Germline V gene lookup returns CDR1 LNHDA and CDR2 SQIVND (reference sequence). In nucleotides, the CDR3 is TGTGCCAGTAGTTTGGGCGGGAAATACGAGCAGTACTTC. Protein: CASSLGGKYEQYF.

This clone was observed a handful of times. The chain carries TRBV5-5 and TRBJ1-1; no reliable D call. Per germline, CDR1 SGHKS and CDR2 YYEKEE (reference sequence). V was cut by 2 bases and J by 0 bases, with 8 bases left in between. The CDR3 sequence is 14 residues long. CDR3 sequence (DNA): TGTGCCAGCAGCTTTTCTCCGGTGAACACTGAAGCTTTCTTT. Encoded protein: CASSFSPVNTEAFF.

The chain uses TRBV29-1 and TRBJ2-2; 9 nucleotides line up with TRBD1. The CDR3 extends over 15 amino acids. The J segment lost 4 bases and the V segment lost 7 bases, leaving 10 bases of the junction unmatched. Germline V gene lookup returns CDR1 SQVTM and CDR2 ANQGSEA. This CDR3 reads CSASLQGAGTGELFF. CDR3 DNA: TGCAGCGCTTCCCTACAGGGGGCAGGCACCGGGGAGCTGTTTTTT.

This clone was detected only a few times. The genes are TRBV30 and TRBJ1-2; maybe TRBD1 (5 bases). This CDR3 is built from 13 residues. The germline V and J ends were trimmed by 1 base and 4 bases, with 10 bases remaining between them. Germline CDR1 reads GTSNPN; CDR2 reads SVGIG (reference sequence). DNA of the CDR3: TGTGCCTGGAGTGAGACCACAGGCTATGGCTACACCTTC. It encodes CAWSETTGYGYTF. The full variable domain, with the rest looked up from reference TRBV30 and TRBJ1-2, is SQTIHQWPATLVQPVGSPLSLECTVEGTSNPNLYWYRQAAGRGLQLLFYSVGIGQISSEVPQNLSASRPQDRQFILSSKKLLLSDSGFYLCAWSETTGYGYTFGSGTRLTVV.

There are a few counts of this clone. The genes are TRBV5-6 and TRBJ1-6; 7 bases are a match to TRBD1. Losses at the gene ends were 0 bases for V and 7 bases for J; bases not matched to a gene: 1. Germline V gives CDR1 SGHDT, CDR2 YYEEEE. CDR3 length: 14 residues. This CDR3 reads CASSLVQGNSPLHF. CDR3 DNA sequence: TGTGCCAGCAGCTTGGTACAGGGGAATTCACCCCTCCACTTT.

CDR3 nucleotides: TGTGCCAGCAGCTTGGACCAGATCTCCTACGAGCAGTACTTC. The encoded protein is CASSLDQISYEQYF. J is TRBJ2-7 and V is TRBV5-4; D gene uncertain. V lost 0 bases to trimming and J lost 0 bases, with 7 bases between them. The CDR3 is 14 residues long. Germline V CDR1 and CDR2: SGHNT, YYREEE (reference sequence). Using reference TRBV5-4 and TRBJ2-7 for the parts outside the CDR3, the full variable domain is ETGVTQSPTHLIKTRGQQVTLRCSSQSGHNTVSWYQQALGQGPQFIFQYYREEENGRGNFPPRFSGLQFPNYSSELNVNALELDDSALYLCASSLDQISYEQYFGPGTRLTVT.

The chain uses TRBV30 and TRBJ2-3; TRBD2 agrees at 7 bases. Unmatched junction bases numbered 8, after V lost 5 bases and J lost 0 bases. CDR1 GTSNPN and CDR2 SVGIG come from the germline V gene (reference sequence). The CDR3 runs 15 residues. CDR3: CAWVQAGASTDTQYF. CDR3 nucleotides: TGTGCCTGGGTACAGGCGGGAGCTAGCACAGATACGCAGTATTTT.

The rearrangement links TRBV4-3 to TRBJ2-5; possibly TRBD1 for D (6 bases). The V end was cut by 1 base, the J end by 2 bases, with 14 bases between. In germline, CDR1 is LGHNA, CDR2 YSLEER. CDR3 length equals 16 residues. The CDR3 DNA reads TGCGCCAGCAGCCAAGTCGTGAGACAGGAGCAAGAGACCCAGTACTTC. Translation: CASSQVVRQEQETQYF.

The chain recombines TRBV25-1 with TRBJ2-7; 10 nucleotides match TRBD1. The CDR3 is 16 residues long. V shed 4 bases, J shed 2 bases, and the junction held 8 bases outside the gene matches. Germline V gene sequence: CDR1 MGHDK, CDR2 SYGVNS. The DNA for the CDR3 is TGTGCCAGCAGTGGCCCCCGACAGGGGGCAACCTACGAGCAGTACTTC. Residues: CASSGPRQGATYEQYF.

This clone has a single count. This sequence joins TRBV27 and TRBJ2-3; D remains ambiguous. V lost 8 bases and J lost 4, with 13 bases in between. The CDR3 extends over 13 amino acids. Germline CDR1 MNHEY, CDR2 SMNVEV (reference sequence). The CDR3 DNA sequence: TGTGCCAGCTGTCTGCAAGCTCCAGATACGCAGTATTTT. Translated, it gives CASCLQAPDTQYF.

This chain uses TRBV19 with TRBJ1-4; 12 bases are shared with TRBD1. The V segment lost 5 bases and the J segment 4 bases; nucleotides outside the gene matches: 5. This CDR3 spans 16 amino acids. CDR1 and CDR2 from the germline V gene are LNHDA and SQIVND (reference sequence). The CDR3 sequence: CASSPGQGASNEKLFF. The CDR3 DNA follows: TGTGCCAGTAGTCCGGGACAGGGGGCCAGTAATGAAAAACTGTTTTTT.

This chain uses TRBV18 with TRBJ2-7, with a weak D call TRBD1 (5 bases). Germline V lookup: CDR1 KGHSH, CDR2 LQKENI. The ends were cut back, 3 bases at V and 5 bases at J, with 11 bases in the middle. The CDR3 length is 13 residues. This chain's CDR3 is CASSPWQTDEQYF. For the CDR3, the DNA is TGTGCCAGCTCACCGTGGCAGACAGACGAGCAGTACTTC.

The chain couples TRBV5-6 to TRBJ2-3; weak D call: TRBD1 (5 bases). From germline, CDR1 is SGHDT and CDR2 YYEEEE. With 5 bases removed from V and 2 bases from J, the gap between germline ends came to 27 bases. This CDR3 spans 19 amino acids. CDR3: CASRGFWGGREIFTDTQYF. CDR3 in DNA: TGTGCCAGCAGGGGTTTTTGGGGTGGCAGGGAAATTTTCACAGATACGCAGTATTTT.

The chain carries TRBV2 and TRBJ2-1, with 13 bases fitting TRBD2. V lost 4 bases, J lost 6 bases, and 3 bases stayed unmatched. There are 15 residues in the CDR3. Germline loops: CDR1 SNHLY, CDR2 FYNNEI. The CDR3 loop is CASSGTSGSLNEQFF. CDR3 coding DNA: TGTGCCAGCAGTGGGACTAGCGGGAGTCTCAATGAGCAGTTCTTC.

V is TRBV6-1 and J is TRBJ1-1, with 10 bases fitting TRBD1. The CDR3 sequence is 14 residues long. Trimming at V came to 7 bases and at J to 6 bases, leaving 8 bases not matched to a gene. In germline, CDR1 is MNHNS, CDR2 SASEGT. The CDR3 sequence: CASTRAGTGAEAFF. The DNA of the CDR3 is TGTGCCAGCACACGGGCCGGGACAGGGGCTGAAGCTTTCTTT.

Regarding this clone: Other DNA variants within this sample encode the same CDR3. This chain uses TRBV7-9 with TRBJ1-5; 7 nucleotides match TRBD1. V shed 5 bases, J shed 0 bases, and the junction held 1 base outside the gene matches. The CDR3 sequence is 14 residues long. CDR1 is SEHNR, CDR2 FQNEAQ, per germline (reference sequence). The CDR3 here is CASSPGGSNQPQHF. DNA for the CDR3: TGTGCCAGCAGCCCAGGGGGTAGCAATCAGCCCCAGCATTTT.

V and J are TRBV9 and TRBJ1-4; 7 bases agree with TRBD1. Trimming at V came to 3 bases and at J to 4 bases, leaving 6 bases not matched to a gene. This CDR3 has 15 amino acids. Germline CDR1 reads SGDLS; CDR2 reads YYNGEE. CDR3: CASSAEDRFNEKLFF. In nucleotides, the CDR3 is TGTGCCAGCAGCGCCGAGGACAGGTTTAATGAAAAACTGTTTTTT. Using reference TRBV9 and TRBJ1-4 for the parts outside the CDR3, the full variable domain is DSGVTQTPKHLITATGQRVTLRCSPRSGDLSVYWYQQSLDQGLQFLIQYYNGEERAKGNILERFSAQQFPDLHSELNLSSLELGDSALYFCASSAEDRFNEKLFFGSGTQLSVL.

This clone was found a few times. The chain uses TRBV2 and TRBJ2-7, with D unclear. The CDR3 runs to 14 residues. V shed 4 bases and J shed 2 bases, with 12 bases lying between them. Germline CDR1 SNHLY, CDR2 FYNNEI. In DNA form, the CDR3 reads TGTGCCAGCAGTGCGAGCGCCCGAACCTACGAGCAGTACTTC. Its translation is CASSASARTYEQYF.

The genes are TRBV6-4 and TRBJ2-4; no clear D. V was pared by 5 bases and J by 8 bases, with 13 bases between. The CDR3 runs 13 residues. The germline gives CDR1 MRHNA, CDR2 SNTAGT. The CDR3 region is CASSPTMSDIQYF. Here the CDR3 DNA reads TGTGCCAGCAGTCCCACGATGAGTGACATTCAGTACTTC.

V gene TRBV6-5 combines with J gene TRBJ2-7, with 7 nucleotides matching TRBD2. The V and J ends lost 5 bases and 5 bases, in that order; junction bases with no gene match: 6. The CDR3 sequence is 13 residues long. The germline CDR1 and CDR2 sequences are MNHEY and SVGAGI. The DNA for the CDR3 is TGTGCCAGCAGTCTTAGCGGGTTTGACGAGCAGTACTTC. Residues: CASSLSGFDEQYF.

The chain carries TRBV30 and TRBJ2-3, with 12 nucleotides matching TRBD2. Germline V CDR1 and CDR2: GTSNPN, SVGIG (reference sequence). Trimming at V came to 3 bases and at J to 4 bases, leaving 11 bases not matched to a gene. This CDR3 comprises 17 residues. CDR3 DNA sequence: TGTGCCTGGAGGCCCCCTCCGGGACTAGCGGGTTCAGATACGCAGTATTTT. It translates to CAWRPPPGLAGSDTQYF.

V and J are TRBV30 and TRBJ1-2; D possibly corresponds to TRBD1 (5 bases). V was pared by 3 bases and J by 0 bases, with 14 bases between. The CDR3 has 15 amino acids. Germline V gene lookup returns CDR1 GTSNPN and CDR2 SVGIG (reference sequence). Here the CDR3 reads CAWRERGTANYGYTF. CDR3 sequence (DNA): TGTGCCTGGAGGGAAAGGGGTACCGCTAACTATGGCTACACCTTC.

The chain recombines TRBV6-5 with TRBJ1-2; TRBD1 matches 9 bases. J gave up 8 bases and V 2 bases, and 6 bases lay outside the gene matches. This CDR3 is 14 amino acids long. Germline V gene sequence: CDR1 MNHEY, CDR2 SVGAGI. CDR3 nucleotide sequence: TGTGCCAGCAGTTACCCAAGGACAGGGGAAGGCTACACCTTC. Encoded protein: CASSYPRTGEGYTF.

In this sample, this clone turned up once. The CDR3 nucleotides read TGTGCCAGTAGTATCGGGACTAGCGGAAACACCGGGGAGCTGTTTTTT. This translates into CASSIGTSGNTGELFF. The gene calls are TRBV19 and TRBJ2-2; 11 bases line up with TRBD2. Germline V gene lookup returns CDR1 LNHDA and CDR2 SQIVND (reference sequence). The CDR3 is 16 amino acids. The V and J ends lost 3 bases and 2 bases, in that order; junction bases with no gene match: 2.

This rearrangement joins TRBV5-1 to TRBJ2-5; TRBD2 matches at 8 bases. Per the germline V gene, CDR1 is SGHRS and CDR2 is YFSETQ. Germline trimming cut 1 base from V and 4 bases from J; bases unmatched to any gene: 0. This CDR3 comprises 13 residues. CDR3 sequence reads: CASSLTSGETQYF. The DNA for the CDR3 is TGCGCCAGCAGCTTGACTAGCGGAGAGACCCAGTACTTC.

The gene calls are TRBV19 and TRBJ2-5; D is perhaps TRBD1 (6 bases). Trimming cost V 2 bases and J 4 bases, with 11 bases left between them. The CDR3 totals 14 residues. Germline CDR1 is LNHDA and CDR2 is SQIVND (reference sequence). The CDR3 bases are TGTGCCAGTAGTATAAGGCCCAGGGGAGAGACCCAGTACTTC. It is translated as CASSIRPRGETQYF.

The chain joins TRBV25-1 to TRBJ2-1; 8 bases match TRBD2. With 3 bases clipped from V and 5 bases from J, the junction kept 3 bases outside the gene matches. This CDR3 has 14 amino acids. Per the germline V gene, CDR1 is MGHDK and CDR2 is SYGVNS. CDR3 residues: CASSDGLADNEQFF. The CDR3 region has the DNA TGTGCCAGCAGTGATGGACTAGCCGACAATGAGCAGTTCTTC. Based on the CDR3 plus reference TRBV25-1 and TRBJ2-1, the full variable domain is EADIYQTPRYLVIGTGKKITLECSQTMGHDKMYWYQQDPGMELHLIHYSYGVNSTEKGDLSSESTVSRIRTEHFPLTLESARPSHTSQYLCASSDGLADNEQFFGPGTRLTVL.

This rearrangement joins TRBV5-1 to TRBJ2-7, with 9 bases lining up with TRBD1. Trimming cost V 7 bases and J 2 bases; bases outside gene matches: 4. Germline loops: CDR1 SGHRS, CDR2 YFSETQ. This CDR3 contains 13 residues. CDR3 nucleotides: TGCGCCAGCCGGACAGGGGAGCCCTACGAGCAGTACTTC. It is translated as CASRTGEPYEQYF. The whole variable domain, filled in from reference TRBV5-1 and TRBJ2-7, reads KAGVTQTPRYLIKTRGQQVTLSCSPISGHRSVSWYQQTPGQGLQFLFEYFSETQRNKGNFPGRFSGRQFSNSRSEMNVSTLELGDSALYLCASRTGEPYEQYFGPGTRLTVT.

The sample holds one count of this clone. This chain links TRBV9 with TRBJ2-7; D unclear. Germline-derived CDR1 and CDR2 are SGDLS and YYNGEE. The germline V and J ends were trimmed by 4 bases and 5 bases, with 16 bases remaining between them. CDR3 length: 14 amino acids. DNA for the CDR3: TGTGCCAGCAGCTCCTCGGGTGCCTGGAACGAGCAGTACTTC. It translates to CASSSSGAWNEQYF.

This clone has just a few counts. The chain uses TRBV18 and TRBJ1-1, with D possibly matching TRBD1 (6 bases). This CDR3 contains 13 residues. Germline CDR1 reads KGHSH; CDR2 reads LQKENI. Trimming shortened V by 3 bases and J by 4 bases, and 9 bases separated the two germline ends. CDR3 coding DNA: TGTGCCAGCTCACCCGGACAGCTCACTGAAGCTTTCTTT. It specifies CASSPGQLTEAFF.

The J gene is TRBJ2-3, the V gene TRBV6-5, with TRBD2 identical over 8 bases. Trimming cost V 6 bases and J 3 bases; bases outside gene matches: 5. CDR3 length: 14 residues. Germline CDR1 and CDR2: MNHEY and SVGAGI. The CDR3 here is CASRRAGATDTQYF. CDR3 DNA: TGTGCCAGCAGGCGAGCGGGAGCGACAGATACGCAGTATTTT.